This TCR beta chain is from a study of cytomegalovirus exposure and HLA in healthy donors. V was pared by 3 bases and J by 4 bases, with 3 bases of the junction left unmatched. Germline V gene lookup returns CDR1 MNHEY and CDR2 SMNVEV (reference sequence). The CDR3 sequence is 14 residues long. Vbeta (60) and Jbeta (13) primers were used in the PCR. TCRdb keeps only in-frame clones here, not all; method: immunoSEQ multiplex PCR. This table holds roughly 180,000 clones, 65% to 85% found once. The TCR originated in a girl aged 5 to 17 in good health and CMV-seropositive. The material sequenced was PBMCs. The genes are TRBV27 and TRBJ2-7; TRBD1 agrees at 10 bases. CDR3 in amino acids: CASSLGQGWYEQYF. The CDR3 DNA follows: TGTGCCAGCAGTTTGGGACAGGGGTGGTACGAGCAGTACTTC.